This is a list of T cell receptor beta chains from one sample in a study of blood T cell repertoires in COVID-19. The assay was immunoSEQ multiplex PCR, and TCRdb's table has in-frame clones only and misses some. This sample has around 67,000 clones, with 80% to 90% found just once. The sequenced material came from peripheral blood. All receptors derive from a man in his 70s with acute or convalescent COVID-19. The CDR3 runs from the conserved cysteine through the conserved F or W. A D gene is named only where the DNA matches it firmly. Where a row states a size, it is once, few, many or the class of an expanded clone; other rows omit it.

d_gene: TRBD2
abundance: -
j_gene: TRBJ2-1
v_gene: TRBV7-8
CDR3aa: CASSLEVAGGRREQFF
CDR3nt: TGTGCCAGCAGCTTAGAAGTAGCGGGAGGACGCCGTGAGCAGTTCTTC

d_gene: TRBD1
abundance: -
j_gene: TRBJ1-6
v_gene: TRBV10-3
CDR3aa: CAISESDRVKSSPLHF
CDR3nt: TGTGCCATCAGTGAGTCCGACAGGGTAAAAAGTTCACCCCTCCACTTT

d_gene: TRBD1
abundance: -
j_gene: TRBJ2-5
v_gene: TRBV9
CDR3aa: CASSVEGALETQYF
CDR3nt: TGTGCCAGCAGCGTCGAGGGGGCGTTGGAAACCCAGTACTTC

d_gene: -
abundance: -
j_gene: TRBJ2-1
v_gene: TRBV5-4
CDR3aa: CASSLSQNNEQFF
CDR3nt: TGTGCCAGCAGCTTGTCCCAGAACAATGAGCAGTTCTTC

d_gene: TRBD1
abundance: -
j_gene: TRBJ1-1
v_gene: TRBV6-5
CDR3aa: CASVDRGLNTEAFF
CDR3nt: TGTGCCAGCGTGGACAGGGGGCTGAACACTGAAGCTTTCTTT

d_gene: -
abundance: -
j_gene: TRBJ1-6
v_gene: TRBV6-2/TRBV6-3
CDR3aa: CASSLRQRSNSPLHF
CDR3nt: TGTGCCAGCAGTTTGAGGCAGAGATCAAATTCACCCCTCCACTTT

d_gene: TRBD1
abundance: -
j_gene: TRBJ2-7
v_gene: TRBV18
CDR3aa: CASSPAGTGGREQYF
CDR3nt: TGTGCCAGCTCACCTGCCGGGACAGGGGGCCGAGAGCAGTACTTC

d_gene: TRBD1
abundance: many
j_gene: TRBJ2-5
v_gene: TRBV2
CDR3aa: CASRSPTGGGEETQYF
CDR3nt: TGTGCCAGCAGAAGTCCGACAGGGGGCGGGGAAGAGACCCAGTACTTC

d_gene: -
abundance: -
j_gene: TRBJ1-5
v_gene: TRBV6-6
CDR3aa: CASSSWTGNQPQHF
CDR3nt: TGTGCCAGCAGTTCCTGGACAGGCAATCAGCCCCAGCATTTT

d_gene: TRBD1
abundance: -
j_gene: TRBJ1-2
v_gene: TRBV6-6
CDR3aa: CASSPGQYYGYTF
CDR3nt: TGTGCCAGCAGCCCGGGACAGTACTATGGCTACACCTTC

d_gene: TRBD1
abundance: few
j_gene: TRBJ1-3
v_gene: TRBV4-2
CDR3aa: CASSPGQGTGNTIYF
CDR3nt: TGTGCCAGCAGCCCCGGACAGGGGACTGGAAACACCATATATTTT

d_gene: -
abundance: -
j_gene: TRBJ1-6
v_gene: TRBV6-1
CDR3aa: CASSEARGGSYNSPLHF
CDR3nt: TGTGCCAGCAGTGAAGCGCGGGGGGGCTCCTATAATTCACCCCTCCACTTT

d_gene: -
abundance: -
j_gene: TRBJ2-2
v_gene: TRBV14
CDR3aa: CASSPQATGELFF
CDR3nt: TGTGCCAGCAGCCCCCAAGCCACCGGGGAGCTGTTTTTT

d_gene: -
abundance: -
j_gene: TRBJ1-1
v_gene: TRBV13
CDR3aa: CASSPRRAANTEAFF
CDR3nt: TGTGCCAGCAGCCCCCGGCGGGCGGCCAACACTGAAGCTTTCTTT

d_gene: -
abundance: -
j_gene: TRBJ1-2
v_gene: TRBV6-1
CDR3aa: CASSERGAAGYTF
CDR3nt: TGTGCCAGCAGTGAAAGAGGTGCTGCGGGCTACACCTTC

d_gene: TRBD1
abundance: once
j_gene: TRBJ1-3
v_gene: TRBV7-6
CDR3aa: CASSLTGTGAISGNTIYF
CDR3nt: TGTGCCAGCAGCCTCACCGGGACAGGGGCGATCTCTGGAAACACCATATATTTT

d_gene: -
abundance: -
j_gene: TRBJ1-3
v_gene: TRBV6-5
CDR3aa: CASSPSEMTGNTIYF
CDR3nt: TGTGCCAGCAGTCCCTCGGAGATGACTGGAAACACCATATATTTT

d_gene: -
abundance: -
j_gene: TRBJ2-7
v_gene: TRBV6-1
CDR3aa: CASSENRSPEQYF
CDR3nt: TGTGCCAGCAGTGAAAACAGGTCGCCGGAGCAGTACTTC

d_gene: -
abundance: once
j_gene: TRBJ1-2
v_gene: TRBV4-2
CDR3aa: CASSQDPTGSRELLTNYGYTF
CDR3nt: TGTGCCAGCAGCCAAGATCCCACAGGGTCAAGGGAACTTCTAACCAACTATGGCTACACCTTC

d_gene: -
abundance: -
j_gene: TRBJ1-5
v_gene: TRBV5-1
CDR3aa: CASSLEGDVKHF
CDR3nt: TGCGCCAGCAGCTTGGAGGGGGACGTTAAGCATTTT

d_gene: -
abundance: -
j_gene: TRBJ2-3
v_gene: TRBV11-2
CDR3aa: CASSLGPRGDTQYF
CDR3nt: TGTGCCAGCAGCTTAGGGCCAAGGGGAGATACGCAGTATTTT

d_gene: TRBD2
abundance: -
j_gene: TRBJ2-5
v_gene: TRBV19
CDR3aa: CASSTGTSGLFETQYF
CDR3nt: TGTGCCAGTAGTACCGGGACTAGCGGGCTTTTTGAGACCCAGTACTTC

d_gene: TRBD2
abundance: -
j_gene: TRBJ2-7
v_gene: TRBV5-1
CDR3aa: CASSTGGLDYEQYF
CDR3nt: TGCGCCAGCAGCACGGGAGGGCTGGACTACGAGCAGTACTTC

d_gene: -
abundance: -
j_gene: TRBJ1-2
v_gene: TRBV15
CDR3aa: CATSREGAGPVGYTF
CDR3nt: TGTGCCACCAGCAGAGAGGGTGCGGGGCCTGTTGGCTACACCTTC

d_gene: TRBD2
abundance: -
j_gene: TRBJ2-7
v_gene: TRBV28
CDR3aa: CASSLTSGRLSYEQYF
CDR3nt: TGTGCCAGCAGTTTAACTAGCGGGAGGCTTTCCTACGAGCAGTACTTC

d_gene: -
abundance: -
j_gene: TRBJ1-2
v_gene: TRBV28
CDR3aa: CASSLQGKGYTF
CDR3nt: TGTGCCAGCAGCCTCCAGGGGAAAGGCTACACCTTC

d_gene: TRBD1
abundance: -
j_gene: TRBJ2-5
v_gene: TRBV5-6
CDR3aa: CASSLWGTVGQETQYF
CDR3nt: TGTGCCAGCAGCTTGTGGGGGACAGTCGGCCAAGAGACCCAGTACTTC

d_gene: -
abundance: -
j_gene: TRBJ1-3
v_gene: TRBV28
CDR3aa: CASSRGGLEGRNTIYF
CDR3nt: TGTGCCAGCAGTAGGGGGGGACTTGAGGGAAGAAACACCATATATTTT

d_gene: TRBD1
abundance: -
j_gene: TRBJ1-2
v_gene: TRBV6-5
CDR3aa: CASSPGQAGYGYTF
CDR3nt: TGTGCCAGCAGTCCTGGACAGGCGGGCTATGGCTACACCTTC

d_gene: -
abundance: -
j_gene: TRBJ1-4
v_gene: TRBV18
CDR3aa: CASSPGRTNEKLFF
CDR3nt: TGTGCCAGCTCACCTGGGAGAACTAATGAAAAACTGTTTTTT

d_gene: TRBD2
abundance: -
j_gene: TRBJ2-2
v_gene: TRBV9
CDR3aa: CASSGRYGTSGVNTGELFF
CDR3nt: TGTGCCAGCAGCGGACGATATGGGACTAGCGGGGTGAACACCGGGGAGCTGTTTTTT

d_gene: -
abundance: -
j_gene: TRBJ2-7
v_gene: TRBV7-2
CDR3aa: CASSLVPDKSYEQYF
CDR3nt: TGTGCCAGCAGCTTAGTGCCGGACAAGTCCTACGAGCAGTACTTC